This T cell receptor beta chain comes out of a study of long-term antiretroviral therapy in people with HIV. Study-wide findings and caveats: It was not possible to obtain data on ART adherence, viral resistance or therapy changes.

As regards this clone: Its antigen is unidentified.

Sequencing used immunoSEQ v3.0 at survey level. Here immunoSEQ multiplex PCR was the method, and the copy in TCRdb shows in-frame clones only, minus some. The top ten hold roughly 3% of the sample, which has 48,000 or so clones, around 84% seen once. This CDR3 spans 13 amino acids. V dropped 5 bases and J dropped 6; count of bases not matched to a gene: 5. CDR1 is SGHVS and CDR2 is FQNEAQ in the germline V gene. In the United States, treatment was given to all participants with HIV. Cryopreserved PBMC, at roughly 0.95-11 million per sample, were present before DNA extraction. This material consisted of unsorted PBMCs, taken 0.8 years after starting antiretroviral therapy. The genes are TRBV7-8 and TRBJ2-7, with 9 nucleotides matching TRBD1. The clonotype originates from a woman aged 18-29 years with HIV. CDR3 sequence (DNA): TGTGCCAGCAGCCGGGACAGGGCTGGCGAGCAGTACTTC. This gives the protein CASSRDRAGEQYF.